This TCR beta chain was sequenced for a study of T cells after yellow fever vaccination (dated by TCRdb to the late 2010s). With respect to the entire study: The SMART-Seq v4 Ultra Low Input RNA kit was used to prepare libraries from fractions with low cell numbers. To track T-cell clones before and after primary and booster YFV17D yellow fever vaccination, bulk TCR alpha and beta repertoires were sequenced longitudinally. Two healthy male donors made up the cohort, one aged 18 to 30 years and the other aged 30 to 39 years. Bulk PBMC replicates and cell subsets were isolated from blood drawn at multiple timepoints before and after both primary and secondary immunization.

The listed sequencing device is Illumina NovaSeq 6000. TCR cDNA was synthesized by 5'RACE template switching, which introduced a universal primer site and unique molecular identifiers. Priming for cDNA synthesis came from both the TCR alpha and TCR beta constant segments. Library amplification used two PCR steps, and the second PCR step added sample barcodes and sequencing adapters. Sequencing of the libraries was done on either Illumina HiSeq 2500 (2x100 bp) or NovaSeq (2x150 bp). On the study's bioinformatics: Reads were demultiplexed and collapsed into UMI consensus sequences with MIGEC, and V(D)J alignment was performed with MiXCR. Using edgeR on replicate PBMC samples, clonotypes were called vaccine-responding if FDR was below 0.01 and the log2 fold change was above 5 up to day 15. Each bulk clonotype received a CD4 or CD8 identity based on whether the sequenced CD4 or CD8 repertoire contained that clonotype at higher abundance. In-frame beta chains were kept once TCRdb had trimmed the public reads at Q25 with fastp and called clones with MiXCR. When rows share a CDR3 protein, they turn into one entry using the most common DNA and genes. These V and J calls are TCRdb output, not the study's own analysis. In this sample the table shows approximately 160,000 distinct CDR3 sequences, over 7% of which occur a single time. The ten largest clones take up roughly 40% of the sample.

The CDR3 starts with the cysteine, ends with the phenylalanine, and has 13 residues. Of all the DNA, just the CDR3 is kept, 39 bases in frame from base 1. V and J are trimmed by 5 bases and 4 bases, and the gene matches miss 5 bases of the junction. Per the germline V gene (reference sequence), LNHNV is the CDR1 and YYDKDF is the CDR2. Interpreted using the paper, the treatment or condition label stands for: live attenuated yellow fever vaccine strain. A standard Ficoll-Paque protocol was used to isolate PBMCs from peripheral blood. CD4 and CD8 T-cell fractions were isolated with Dynabeads CD4 and CD8 positive selection kits. RNA was extracted with TriZol from bulk PBMCs, CD4 and CD8 fractions, and dextramer-positive and dextramer-negative fractions. Study-wide findings and limitations: Only a couple of donors were included in the study, so the extent to which the findings can be generalized is limited. FACS-sorted repertoires could contain abundant contaminating clonotypes from the bulk population, so computational filtering was required. Compared with the primary T-cell response, the secondary T-cell response was weaker but faster, peaking on day 5 rather than day 15. A small share of clonotypes occurred in both CD4 and CD8 compartments, likely arising from convergent recombination. Most clones expanded after primary vaccination (approximately 95% of CD4 and 88% of CD8) were re-detected after the booster, suggesting that broad memory maintenance occurred.

With respect to this clonotype: The antigen this receptor binds is unknown. Within one base of it there is no much larger clone, and no base qualities were kept.

The specimen was CD8+ T cells sorted from PBMCs, collected 45 days after the yellow fever booster vaccination. The sequence was obtained from a man aged 18 to 30 who received the YFV17D yellow fever vaccine. Recombination linked TRBV15 to TRBJ2-7; TRBD2 aligns with 7 central bases. The DNA sequence is as follows: TGTGCCACCAGCGGAAATAGCGGGTACGAGCAGTACTTC. Translated, it gives CATSGNSGYEQYF.